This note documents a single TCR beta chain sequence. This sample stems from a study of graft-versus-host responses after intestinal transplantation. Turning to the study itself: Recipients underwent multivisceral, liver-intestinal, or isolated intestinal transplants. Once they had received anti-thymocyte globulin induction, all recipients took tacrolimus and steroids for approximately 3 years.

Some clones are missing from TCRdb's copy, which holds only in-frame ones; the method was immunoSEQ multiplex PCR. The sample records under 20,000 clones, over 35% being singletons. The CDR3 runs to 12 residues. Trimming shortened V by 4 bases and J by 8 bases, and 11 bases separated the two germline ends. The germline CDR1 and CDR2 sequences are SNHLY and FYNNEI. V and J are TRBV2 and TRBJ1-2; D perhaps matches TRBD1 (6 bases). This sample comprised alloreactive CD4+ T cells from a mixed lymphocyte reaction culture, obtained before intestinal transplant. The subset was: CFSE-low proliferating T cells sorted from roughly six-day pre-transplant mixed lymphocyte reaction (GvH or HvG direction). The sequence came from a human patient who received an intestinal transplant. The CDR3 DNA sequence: TGTGCCAGCAGTGCCCAGGGGAAGGGCTACACCTTC. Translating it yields CASSAQGKGYTF.